This entry lists 7 T cell receptor beta chains sequenced from one sample in a study of read filtering for tumor transcriptome and immune sequencing. The library was built from around 380 ng RNA with molecular barcoded adaptors for alpha/delta and beta/gamma chains. MiXCR was run by TCRdb on the reads, yielding one entry per CDR3 protein. The data hold under 40,000 distinct CDR3 sequences, with about 14% observed a single time. The sample consisted of a population of CD138-negative cells sorted from bone marrow. The receptor set was obtained from a donor at least 40 years old with multiple myeloma.

This clonotype was counted ten times or more. This chain connects TRBV7-2 to TRBJ2-3; 10 nucleotides align to TRBD2. CDR3 size: 18 residues. Germline CDR1 and CDR2: SGHTA and FQGNSA. The trim removed 5 bases at V and 9 bases at J, leaving 20 bases unmatched. DNA of the CDR3: TGTGCCAGCAGCGTAGGCCCGCTAGCGGGGGCGCCGAAGGTAACGCAGTATTTT. This sequence encodes CASSVGPLAGAPKVTQYF.

The chain links TRBV2 to TRBJ1-5, with 7 bases matching TRBD1. V was pared by 6 bases and J by 7 bases, with 15 bases of the junction left unmatched. Germline values: CDR1 SNHLY, CDR2 FYNNEI. The length of the CDR3 is 16 residues. CDR3 nucleotide sequence: TGTGCCAGCAGCGAAAACAACAGGGGTTCGCGGCAGCCCCAGCATTTT. Encoded protein: CASSENNRGSRQPQHF.

This clonotype was detected only a few times. The chain recombines TRBV19 with TRBJ1-5; D is ambiguous. CDR3 size: 12 residues. The germline gives CDR1 LNHDA, CDR2 SQIVND (reference sequence). V lost 3 bases and J lost 9, with 9 bases in between. CDR3 residues: CASSIRAGPQHF. Written as DNA, the CDR3 is TGTGCCAGTAGTATTCGGGCAGGGCCCCAGCATTTT.

Many counts were recorded for this clonotype. A much larger clone sits a single nucleotide away, making a read error possible. V is TRBV25-1 and J is TRBJ1-1, with a weak D call TRBD1 (5 bases). Germline V CDR1 and CDR2: MGHDK, SYGVNS. Trimming stripped 11 bases from V and 5 bases from J, with 15 bases between. The CDR3 contains 12 residues. This CDR3 reads CAASGPGTEAFF. For the CDR3, the DNA is TGTGCCGCCTCAGGGCCTGGGACTGAAGCTTTCTTT.

This clonotype was recorded at least ten times. The genes are TRBV20-1 and TRBJ1-5; 7 nucleotides agree with TRBD1. Germline trimming cut 2 bases from V and 13 bases from J; bases unmatched to any gene: 5. This CDR3 has 11 amino acids. Germline V gene lookup returns CDR1 DFQATT and CDR2 SNEGSKA (reference sequence). The CDR3 region is CSARFRDRQHF. CDR3 sequence (DNA): TGCAGTGCTAGATTCCGGGACAGACAGCATTTT.

The sample holds many counts of this clonotype. The genes are TRBV6-6 and TRBJ1-2, with TRBD1 matching 9 bases. V shed 6 bases, J shed 5 bases, and the junction held 7 bases outside the gene matches. CDR3 length: 14 residues. The germline gives CDR1 MNHNY, CDR2 SVGAGI (reference sequence). The CDR3 DNA follows: TGTGCCAGCAGGTCCGGGACAGGGTGGTATGGCTACACCTTC. Translating gives CASRSGTGWYGYTF.

This clonotype has a count of ten or more. V usage is TRBV12-3 or TRBV12-4 and J usage is TRBJ2-1; TRBD2 aligns across 10 bases. The CDR3 extends over 15 amino acids. Trimming cost V 6 bases and J 10 bases; bases outside gene matches: 12. Here the CDR3 DNA reads TGTGCCAGCAGCTCCCTAGCGGGGGCGCCCAGCGAGCAGTTCTTC. It is translated as CASSSLAGAPSEQFF.